Listed below are T cell receptor beta chains from one sample, sequenced in a study of blood T cell repertoires in COVID-19. The method was immunoSEQ multiplex PCR; TCRdb's version includes in-frame clones alone and lacks a portion of them. Among tens of thousands of clones listed, approximately 76% were seen once. The specimen sequenced was peripheral blood. These receptors were taken from a man in his 70s with active or convalescent COVID-19. CDR3s include the opening cysteine and the closing phenylalanine or tryptophan. D genes are given only for firm matches. The listing skips clone size in some rows; elsewhere it reads once, few, many or a size class.

j_gene: TRBJ2-7
v_gene: TRBV5-1
d_gene: -
abundance: once
CDR3nt: TGCGCCAGCAGCTTGGCACTGAGATATCCCCCGGAGGACGAGCAGTACTTC
CDR3aa: CASSLALRYPPEDEQYF

j_gene: TRBJ2-5
v_gene: TRBV7-7
d_gene: TRBD1
abundance: -
CDR3nt: TGTGCCAGCAGCTCGGGACAGGCCCAGCAAGGGGCCCAGTACTTC
CDR3aa: CASSSGQAQQGAQYF

j_gene: TRBJ2-6
v_gene: TRBV28
d_gene: TRBD1
abundance: -
CDR3nt: TGTGCCAGCAGTTCCGGGACAGGCCCCACAGCTGGGGCCAACGTCCTGACTTTC
CDR3aa: CASSSGTGPTAGANVLTF

j_gene: TRBJ2-7
v_gene: TRBV11-3
d_gene: TRBD1
abundance: -
CDR3nt: TGTGCCAGCAGTCGCTCCGGGACAGGGACCTCCTACGAGCAGTACTTC
CDR3aa: CASSRSGTGTSYEQYF

j_gene: TRBJ1-3
v_gene: TRBV5-6
d_gene: -
abundance: -
CDR3nt: TGTGCCACAAAACTTATCTCTGGAAACACCATATATTTT
CDR3aa: CATKLISGNTIYF

j_gene: TRBJ1-2
v_gene: TRBV24-1
d_gene: TRBD1
abundance: -
CDR3nt: TGTGCCACCAGTGATACCCAGGGGGTTTACGGCTACACCTTC
CDR3aa: CATSDTQGVYGYTF

j_gene: TRBJ1-2
v_gene: TRBV20-1
d_gene: -
abundance: -
CDR3nt: TGCAGTGGAGTTGGCTACACCTTC
CDR3aa: CSGVGYTF

j_gene: TRBJ2-2
v_gene: TRBV6-5
d_gene: -
abundance: -
CDR3nt: TGTGCCAGCGCCTCCGGTCAGAACACCGGGGAGCTGTTTTTT
CDR3aa: CASASGQNTGELFF

j_gene: TRBJ2-7
v_gene: TRBV5-1
d_gene: -
abundance: -
CDR3nt: TGCGCCAGCAGCTTGGGGGGCGGAAGCTCCTACGAGCAGTACTTC
CDR3aa: CASSLGGGSSYEQYF

j_gene: TRBJ1-1
v_gene: TRBV30
d_gene: TRBD1
abundance: -
CDR3nt: TGTGCCTGGAGGGGACAGGGAGGAAACACTGAAGCTTTCTTT
CDR3aa: CAWRGQGGNTEAFF

j_gene: TRBJ2-1
v_gene: TRBV5-8
d_gene: TRBD1
abundance: -
CDR3nt: TGTGCCAGCAGACCGAGACAGGGGACGAGCTCCTACAATGAGCAGTTCTTC
CDR3aa: CASRPRQGTSSYNEQFF

j_gene: TRBJ2-5
v_gene: TRBV5-1
d_gene: -
abundance: -
CDR3nt: TGCGCCAGCAGCTTGGACAGGGAAGGGGAGACCCAGTACTTC
CDR3aa: CASSLDREGETQYF

j_gene: TRBJ1-5
v_gene: TRBV19
d_gene: TRBD1
abundance: once
CDR3nt: TGTGCCAGTTCAGAGGGGGCTAGGGATCAGCCCCAGCATTTT
CDR3aa: CASSEGARDQPQHF

j_gene: TRBJ2-1
v_gene: TRBV16
d_gene: -
abundance: -
CDR3nt: TGTGCCAGCAGCCAAGTGGCAGGCCATGAGCAGTTCTTC
CDR3aa: CASSQVAGHEQFF

j_gene: TRBJ2-1
v_gene: TRBV5-1
d_gene: TRBD1
abundance: -
CDR3nt: TGCGCCAGCAGGAAGACAGGGGGCGAGGTCGCCTACAATGAGCAGTTCTTC
CDR3aa: CASRKTGGEVAYNEQFF

j_gene: TRBJ1-1
v_gene: TRBV2
d_gene: TRBD1
abundance: -
CDR3nt: TGTGCCAGCAGGGGACAGGGACCGAACACTGAAGCTTTCTTT
CDR3aa: CASRGQGPNTEAFF

j_gene: TRBJ2-5
v_gene: TRBV6-1
d_gene: -
abundance: -
CDR3nt: TGTGCCAGCAGTGAGGCCCTTAGGAGGGGCTACCTCCAAGAGACCCAGTACTTC
CDR3aa: CASSEALRRGYLQETQYF

j_gene: TRBJ1-1
v_gene: TRBV30
d_gene: -
abundance: few
CDR3nt: TGTGCCTGGAACCAAGTCCGGGGTAACACTGAAGCTTTCTTT
CDR3aa: CAWNQVRGNTEAFF

j_gene: TRBJ2-2
v_gene: TRBV12-3/TRBV12-4
d_gene: -
abundance: -
CDR3nt: TGTGCCAGCAGTTGGGGGGCCGGGGAGCTGTTTTTT
CDR3aa: CASSWGAGELFF

j_gene: TRBJ2-1
v_gene: TRBV5-5
d_gene: -
abundance: few
CDR3nt: TGTGCCAGCAGCTTGGGGGTGGGCCAGGCGCACTACAATGAGCAGTTCTTC
CDR3aa: CASSLGVGQAHYNEQFF

j_gene: TRBJ1-6
v_gene: TRBV2
d_gene: TRBD1
abundance: -
CDR3nt: TGTGCCAGCAAAGACAGGGGAAATTCACCCCTCCACTTT
CDR3aa: CASKDRGNSPLHF

j_gene: TRBJ2-7
v_gene: TRBV11-2
d_gene: -
abundance: -
CDR3nt: TGTGCCAGCAGCTTAGCTATAGACTTAAGCTCCTACGAGCAGTACTTC
CDR3aa: CASSLAIDLSSYEQYF

j_gene: TRBJ2-1
v_gene: TRBV7-6
d_gene: TRBD2
abundance: -
CDR3nt: TGTGCCAGCAGCCGTGGACTAGCGAGCAATGAGCAGTTCTTC
CDR3aa: CASSRGLASNEQFF